This T cell receptor beta chain was captured in a study of response to subunit inactivated influenza vaccine. This clonotype was found a few times. No antigen is known for it. Using its own MiXCR run on the RT-PCR reads, TCRdb lists one record per CDR3 protein. There are a few hundred thousand distinct CDR3 sequences in the sample; around 7.9% occur only once, and around 12% lies in the top ten. Notes on the study in general: Each seasonal flu vaccination may recruit only limited new T cells, authors suggested.

This TCR came from a man aged 45 to 70 who received an inactivated influenza vaccine. Sequenced here: PBMCs from blood, sampled around 25 months after vaccination.

DNA for the CDR3: TGCAGTGCTAGTGGCGGGCCAGGCACTGAAGCTTTCTTT. It encodes CSASGGPGTEAFF. The chain carries TRBV20-1 and TRBJ1-1; D unclear. Trimming cost V 3 bases and J 4 bases, with 12 bases left between them. The germline V gene encodes CDR1 DFQATT and CDR2 SNEGSKA (reference sequence). The CDR3 consists of 13 residues.